This T cell receptor (beta chain) was identified during a study of cytotoxic CD8 clonotypes in ibrutinib-treated CLL. The germline V gene encodes CDR1 MNHEY and CDR2 SVGAGI. V was clipped by 0 bases and J by 0 bases, with 6 bases between them. CDR3 length: 15 residues. Sequenced by immunoSEQ multiplex PCR; TCRdb stores in-frame clones only, minus some. The sample lists approximately 42,000 clones, approximately 70% occurring once. Sample: PBMCs, taken after 12 months of ibrutinib treatment. The clonotype originates from a human donor with chronic lymphocytic leukemia. The chain links TRBV6-5 to TRBJ2-1; a possible D gene is TRBD2 (5 bases). CDR3 in DNA: TGTGCCAGCAGTTACTCGAGCGGCTCCTACAATGAGCAGTTCTTC. This translates into CASSYSSGSYNEQFF.